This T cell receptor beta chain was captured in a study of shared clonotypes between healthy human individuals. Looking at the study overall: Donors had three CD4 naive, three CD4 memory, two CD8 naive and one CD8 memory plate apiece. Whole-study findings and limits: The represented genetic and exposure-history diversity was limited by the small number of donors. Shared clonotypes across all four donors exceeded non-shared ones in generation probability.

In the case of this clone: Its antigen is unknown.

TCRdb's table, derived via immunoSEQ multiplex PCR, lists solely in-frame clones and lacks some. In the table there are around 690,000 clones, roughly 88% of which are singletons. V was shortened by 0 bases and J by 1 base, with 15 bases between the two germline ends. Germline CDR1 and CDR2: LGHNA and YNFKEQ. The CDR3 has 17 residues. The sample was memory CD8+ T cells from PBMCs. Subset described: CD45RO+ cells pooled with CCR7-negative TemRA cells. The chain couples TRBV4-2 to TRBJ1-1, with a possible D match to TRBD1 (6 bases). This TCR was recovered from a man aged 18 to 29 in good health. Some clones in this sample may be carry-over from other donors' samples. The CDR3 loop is CASSQDPTIRGNTEAFF. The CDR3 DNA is TGTGCCAGCAGCCAAGATCCTACAATCAGGGGGAACACTGAAGCTTTCTTT.